Detailed here is one T cell receptor beta chain. RNA amounts of about 0.45 to 1 ug underwent reverse transcription with random hexamers. The TCR beta CDR3 was amplified by immunoSEQ multiplex PCR across 54 Vbeta, 13 Jbeta. TCRdb analysed the immunoSEQ multiplex PCR reads with MiXCR anew, one entry per CDR3 protein. Among fewer than 200,000 distinct CDR3 sequences listed, approximately 93% were seen once. TEMRA cells were FACS-enriched, with CD8+ and CD4+ T cells isolated negatively. This CDR3 has 14 amino acids. After removal of 2 bases from V and 4 bases from J, the junction contained 4 bases not matched to a gene. Looked up from germline, CDR1 is SGHVS and CDR2 is FQNEAQ. The entry originates in a study of CD8 T cells in Susac syndrome.

This TCR derives from a human donor in good health. The sequenced sample consisted of CD4+ T cells from PBMCs. The rearrangement links TRBV7-8 to TRBJ1-2; 7 nucleotides agree with TRBD1. The CDR3, as DNA: TGTGCCAGCAGCTTATTAGGACAGGCCTATGGCTACACCTTC. This translates into CASSLLGQAYGYTF.